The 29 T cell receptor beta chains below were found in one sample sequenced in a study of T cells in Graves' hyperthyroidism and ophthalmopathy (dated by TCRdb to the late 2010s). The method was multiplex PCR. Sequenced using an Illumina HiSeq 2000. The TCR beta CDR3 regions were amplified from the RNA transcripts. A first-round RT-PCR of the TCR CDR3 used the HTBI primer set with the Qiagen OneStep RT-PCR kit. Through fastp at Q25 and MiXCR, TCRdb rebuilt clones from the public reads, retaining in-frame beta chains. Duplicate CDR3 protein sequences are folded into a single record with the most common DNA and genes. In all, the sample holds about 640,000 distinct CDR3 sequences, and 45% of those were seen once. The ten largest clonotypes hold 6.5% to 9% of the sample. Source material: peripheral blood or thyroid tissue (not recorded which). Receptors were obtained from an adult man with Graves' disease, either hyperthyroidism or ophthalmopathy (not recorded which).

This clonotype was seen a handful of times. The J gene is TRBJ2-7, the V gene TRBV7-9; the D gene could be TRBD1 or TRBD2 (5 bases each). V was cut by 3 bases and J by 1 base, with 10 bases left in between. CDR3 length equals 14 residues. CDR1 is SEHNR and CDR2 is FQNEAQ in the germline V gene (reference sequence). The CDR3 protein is CASSLGPMSYEQYF. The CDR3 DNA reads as TGTGCCAGCAGCTTGGGACCGATGTCCTACGAGCAGTACTTC.

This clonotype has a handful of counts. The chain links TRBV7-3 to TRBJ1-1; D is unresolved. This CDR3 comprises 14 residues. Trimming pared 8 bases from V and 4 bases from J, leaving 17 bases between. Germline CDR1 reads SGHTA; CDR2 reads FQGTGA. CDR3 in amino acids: CASRRARRATEAFF. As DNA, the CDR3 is TGTGCCAGCCGGAGGGCCCGCCGGGCCACTGAAGCTTTCTTT.

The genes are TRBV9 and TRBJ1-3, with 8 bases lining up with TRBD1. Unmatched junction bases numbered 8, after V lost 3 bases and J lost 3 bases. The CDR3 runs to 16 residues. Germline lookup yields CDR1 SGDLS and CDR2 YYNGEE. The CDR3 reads CASSALDRAGGNTIYF. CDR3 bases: TGTGCCAGCAGCGCACTGGACAGGGCCGGTGGAAACACCATATATTTT.

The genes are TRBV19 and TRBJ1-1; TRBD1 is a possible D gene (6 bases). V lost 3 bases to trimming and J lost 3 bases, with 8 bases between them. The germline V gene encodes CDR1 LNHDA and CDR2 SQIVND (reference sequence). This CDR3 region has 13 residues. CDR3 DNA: TGTGCCAGTAGTATGGGGGGGCACACTGAAGCTTTCTTT. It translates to CASSMGGHTEAFF.

CDR3 DNA sequence: TGTGCCAGCAGCCAAGGGGGGACAGAATACCAAGAGACCCAGTACTTC. Translated, it gives CASSQGGTEYQETQYF. J is TRBJ2-5 and V is TRBV2, with D perhaps TRBD1 (7 bases). Germline CDR1 SNHLY, CDR2 FYNNEI. Trimming shortened V by 6 bases and J by 0 bases, and 17 bases separated the two germline ends. CDR3 size: 16 residues.

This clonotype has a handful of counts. CDR3 sequence reads: CASSVEGVLTPGYTF. The CDR3 DNA reads as TGTGCCAGCAGCGTAGAGGGGGTCTTAACACCCGGCTACACCTTC. The rearrangement joins TRBV9 to TRBJ1-2; a weak D match, TRBD1 (6 bases). Germline V gene data show CDR1 as SGDLS and CDR2 as YYNGEE. There are 15 residues in the CDR3. The V end was cut by 0 bases, the J end by 8 bases, with 17 bases between.

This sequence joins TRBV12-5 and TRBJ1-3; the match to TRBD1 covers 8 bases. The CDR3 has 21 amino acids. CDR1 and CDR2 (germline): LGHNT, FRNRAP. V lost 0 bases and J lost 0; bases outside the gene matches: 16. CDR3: CASGLVLRGVRDRLSGNTIYF. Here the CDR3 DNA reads TGTGCTAGTGGTTTGGTATTACGCGGAGTCCGGGACAGGCTCTCTGGAAACACCATATATTTT.

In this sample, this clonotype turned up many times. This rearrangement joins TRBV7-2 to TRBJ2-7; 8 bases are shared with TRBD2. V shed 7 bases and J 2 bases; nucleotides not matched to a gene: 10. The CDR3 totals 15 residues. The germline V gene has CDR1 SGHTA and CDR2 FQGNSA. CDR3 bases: TGTGCCAGCACCGAAACTAGCGGAGGGACCTACGAGCAGTACTTC. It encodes CASTETSGGTYEQYF.

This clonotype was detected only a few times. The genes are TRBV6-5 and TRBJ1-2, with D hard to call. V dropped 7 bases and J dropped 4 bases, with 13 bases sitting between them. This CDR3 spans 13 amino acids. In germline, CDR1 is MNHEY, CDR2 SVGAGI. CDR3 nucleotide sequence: TGTGCCAGCAAAATTGAGAATGGCTATGGCTACACCTTC. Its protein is CASKIENGYGYTF.

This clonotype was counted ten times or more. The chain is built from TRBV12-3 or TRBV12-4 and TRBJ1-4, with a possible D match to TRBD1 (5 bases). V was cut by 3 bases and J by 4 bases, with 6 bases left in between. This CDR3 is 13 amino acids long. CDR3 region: CASSFGGNEKLFF. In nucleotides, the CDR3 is TGTGCCAGCAGTTTTGGGGGTAATGAAAAACTGTTTTTT.

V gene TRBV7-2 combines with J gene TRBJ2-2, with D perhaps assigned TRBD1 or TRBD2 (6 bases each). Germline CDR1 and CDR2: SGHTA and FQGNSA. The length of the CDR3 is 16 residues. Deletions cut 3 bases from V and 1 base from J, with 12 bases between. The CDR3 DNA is TGTGCCAGCAGCTTGCTGGGGGGCATGAACACCGGGGAGCTGTTTTTT. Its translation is CASSLLGGMNTGELFF. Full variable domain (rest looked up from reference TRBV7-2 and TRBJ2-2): GAGVSQSPSNKVTEKGKDVELRCDPISGHTALYWYRQSLGQGLEFLIYFQGNSAPDKSGLPSDRFSAERTGGSVSTLTIQRTQQEDSAVYLCASSLLGGMNTGELFFGEGSRLTVL.

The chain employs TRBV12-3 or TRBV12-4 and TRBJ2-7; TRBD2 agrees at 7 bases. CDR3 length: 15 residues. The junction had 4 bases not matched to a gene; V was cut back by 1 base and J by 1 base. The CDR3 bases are TGTGCCAGCAGTTTAGATCCAGCGGGGTCCTACGAGCAGTACTTC. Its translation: CASSLDPAGSYEQYF.

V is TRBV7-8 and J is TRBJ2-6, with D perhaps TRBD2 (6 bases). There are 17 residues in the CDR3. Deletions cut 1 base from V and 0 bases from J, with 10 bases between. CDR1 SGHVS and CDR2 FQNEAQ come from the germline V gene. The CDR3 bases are TGTGCCAGCAGCTTAGGGGTAGCGGTCTCTGGGGCCAACGTCCTGACTTTC. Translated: CASSLGVAVSGANVLTF.

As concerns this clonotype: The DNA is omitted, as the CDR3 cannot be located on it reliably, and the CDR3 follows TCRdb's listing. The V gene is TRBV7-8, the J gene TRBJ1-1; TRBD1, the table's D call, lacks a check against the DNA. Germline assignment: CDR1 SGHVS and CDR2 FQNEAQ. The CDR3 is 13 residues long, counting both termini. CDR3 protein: CASSFAGGTEACF.

As DNA, the CDR3 is TGCAGTGCCACGGGACAGGGGCTCAATCAGCCCCAGCATTTT. Protein sequence: CSATGQGLNQPQHF. The J gene is TRBJ1-5, the V gene TRBV20-1; TRBD1 aligns across 10 bases. Looked up from germline, CDR1 is DFQATT and CDR2 is SNEGSKA (reference sequence). V lost 6 bases to trimming and J lost 3 bases; unmatched junction nucleotides: 5. The length of the CDR3 is 14 residues.

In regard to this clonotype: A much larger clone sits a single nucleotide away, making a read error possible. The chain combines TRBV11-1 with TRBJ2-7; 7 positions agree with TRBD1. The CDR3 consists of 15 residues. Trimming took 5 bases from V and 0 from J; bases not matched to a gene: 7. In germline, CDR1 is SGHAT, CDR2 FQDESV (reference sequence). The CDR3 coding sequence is TGTGCCAGCAGCACTCCCGGGACAGCCTCCTACGAGCAGTACTTC. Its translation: CASSTPGTASYEQYF.

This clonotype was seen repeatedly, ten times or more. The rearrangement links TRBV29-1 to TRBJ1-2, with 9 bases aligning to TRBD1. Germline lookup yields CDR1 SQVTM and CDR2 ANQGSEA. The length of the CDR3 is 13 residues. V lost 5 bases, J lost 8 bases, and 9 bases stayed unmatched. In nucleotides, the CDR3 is TGCAGCGTTTCGGGACAGGGAGGACGGGGCTACACCTTC. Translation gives CSVSGQGGRGYTF.

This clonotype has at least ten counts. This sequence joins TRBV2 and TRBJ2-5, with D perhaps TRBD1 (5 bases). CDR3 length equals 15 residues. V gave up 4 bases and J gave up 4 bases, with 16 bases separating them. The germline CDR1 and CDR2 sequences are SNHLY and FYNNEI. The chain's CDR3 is CASSGITGILETQYF. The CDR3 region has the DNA TGTGCCAGCAGTGGAATTACAGGCATTCTAGAGACCCAGTACTTC.

In DNA, the CDR3 is TGTGCCACCAGCAGAGTTGACAGGGAAGAGACCCAGTACTTC. Amino acids: CATSRVDREETQYF. The chain employs TRBV15 and TRBJ2-5; TRBD1 matches 7 bases. CDR1 is LNHNV and CDR2 is YYDKDF in the germline V gene (reference sequence). With 1 base clipped from V and 3 bases from J, the junction kept 2 bases outside the gene matches. This CDR3 contains 14 residues.

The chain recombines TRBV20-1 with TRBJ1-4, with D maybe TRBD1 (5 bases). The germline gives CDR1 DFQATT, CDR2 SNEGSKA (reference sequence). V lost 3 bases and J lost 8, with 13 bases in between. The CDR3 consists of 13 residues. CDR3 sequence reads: CSASGPGEEKLFF. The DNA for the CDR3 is TGCAGTGCTAGTGGTCCGGGGGAGGAAAAACTGTTTTTT.

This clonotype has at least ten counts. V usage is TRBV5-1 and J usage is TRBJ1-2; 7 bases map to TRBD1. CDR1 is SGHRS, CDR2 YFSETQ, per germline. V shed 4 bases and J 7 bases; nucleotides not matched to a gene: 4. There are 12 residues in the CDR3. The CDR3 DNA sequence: TGCGCCAGCAGCACCGGGACAGCTGGCTACACCTTC. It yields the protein CASSTGTAGYTF. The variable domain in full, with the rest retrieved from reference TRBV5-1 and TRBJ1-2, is KAGVTQTPRYLIKTRGQQVTLSCSPISGHRSVSWYQQTPGQGLQFLFEYFSETQRNKGNFPGRFSGRQFSNSRSEMNVSTLELGDSALYLCASSTGTAGYTFGSGTRLTVV.

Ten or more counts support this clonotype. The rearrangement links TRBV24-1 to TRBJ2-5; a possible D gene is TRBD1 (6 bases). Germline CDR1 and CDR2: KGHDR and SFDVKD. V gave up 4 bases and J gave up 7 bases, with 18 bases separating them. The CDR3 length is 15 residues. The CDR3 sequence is CATSEPTGPGGTQYF. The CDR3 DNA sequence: TGTGCCACCAGTGAGCCCACAGGGCCTGGGGGGACCCAGTACTTC.

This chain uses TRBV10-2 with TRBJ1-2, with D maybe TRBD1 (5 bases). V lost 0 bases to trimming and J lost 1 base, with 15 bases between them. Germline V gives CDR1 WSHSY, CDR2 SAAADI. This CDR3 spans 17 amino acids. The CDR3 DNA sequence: TGCGCCAGCAGTGAGTCCCGACAGAGGGGTTATAACTATGGCTACACCTTC. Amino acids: CASSESRQRGYNYGYTF.

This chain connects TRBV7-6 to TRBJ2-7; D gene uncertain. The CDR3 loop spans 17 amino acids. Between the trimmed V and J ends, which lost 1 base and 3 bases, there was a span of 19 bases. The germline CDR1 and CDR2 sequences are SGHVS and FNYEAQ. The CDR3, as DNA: TGTGCCAGCAGCTTAGTTAAAGAGACGGGTTCGATCTACGAGCAGTACTTC. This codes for CASSLVKETGSIYEQYF.

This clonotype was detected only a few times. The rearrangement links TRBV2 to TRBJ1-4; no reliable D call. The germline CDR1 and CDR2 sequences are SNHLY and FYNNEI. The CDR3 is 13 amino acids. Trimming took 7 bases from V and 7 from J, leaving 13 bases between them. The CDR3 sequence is CASNLGVSEKLFF. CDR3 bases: TGTGCCAGCAATTTGGGCGTTTCTGAAAAACTGTTTTTT.

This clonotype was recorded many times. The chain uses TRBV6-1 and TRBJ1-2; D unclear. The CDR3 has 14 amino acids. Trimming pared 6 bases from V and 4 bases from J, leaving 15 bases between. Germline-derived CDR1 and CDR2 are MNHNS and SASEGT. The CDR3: CASSLDGQVYGYTF. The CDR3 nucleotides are TGTGCCAGCAGCCTTGACGGGCAAGTCTATGGCTACACCTTC.

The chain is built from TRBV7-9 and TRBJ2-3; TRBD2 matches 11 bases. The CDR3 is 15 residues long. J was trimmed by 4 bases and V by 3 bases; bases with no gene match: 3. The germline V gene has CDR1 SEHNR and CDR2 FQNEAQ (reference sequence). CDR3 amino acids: CASSFQLAGADTQYF. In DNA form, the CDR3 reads TGTGCCAGCAGCTTCCAACTAGCGGGAGCAGATACGCAGTATTTT.

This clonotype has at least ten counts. CDR3 bases: TGTGCCAGCAGCCTAAACAGGGTCGAAGGCTACACCTTC. Translating it yields CASSLNRVEGYTF. The chain employs TRBV7-8 and TRBJ1-2; a weak D match, TRBD1 (6 bases). Trimming cost V 5 bases and J 8 bases, with 15 bases left between them. The germline gives CDR1 SGHVS, CDR2 FQNEAQ. The CDR3 extends over 13 amino acids.

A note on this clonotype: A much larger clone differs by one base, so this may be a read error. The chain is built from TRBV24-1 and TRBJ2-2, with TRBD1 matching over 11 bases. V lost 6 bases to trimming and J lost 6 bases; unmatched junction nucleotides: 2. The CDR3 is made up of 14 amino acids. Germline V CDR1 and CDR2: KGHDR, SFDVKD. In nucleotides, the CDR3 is TGTGCCACCAGTCGGACAGGGGGCGCCGGGGAGCTGTTTTTT. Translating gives CATSRTGGAGELFF.